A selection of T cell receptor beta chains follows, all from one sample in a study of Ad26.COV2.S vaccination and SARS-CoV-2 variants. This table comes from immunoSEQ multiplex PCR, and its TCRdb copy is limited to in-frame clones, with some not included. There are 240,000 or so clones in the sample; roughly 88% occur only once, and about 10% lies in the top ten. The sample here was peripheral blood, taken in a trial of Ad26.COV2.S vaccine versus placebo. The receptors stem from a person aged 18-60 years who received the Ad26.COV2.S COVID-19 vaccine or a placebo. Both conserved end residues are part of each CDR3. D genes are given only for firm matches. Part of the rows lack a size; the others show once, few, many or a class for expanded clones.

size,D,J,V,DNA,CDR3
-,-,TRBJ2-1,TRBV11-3,TGTGCCAGCAGCTTGAGGGGAGACGATGAGCAGTTCTTC,CASSLRGDDEQFF
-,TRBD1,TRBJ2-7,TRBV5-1,TGCGCCAGCAGCCTTGGGACAGGGGGCTACGAGCAGTACTTC,CASSLGTGGYEQYF
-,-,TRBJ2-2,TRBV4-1,TGCGCCAGCAGCCAGCAACAGGGTACTGCCGGGGAGCTGTTTTTT,CASSQQQGTAGELFF
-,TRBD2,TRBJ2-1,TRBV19,TGTGCCAGTAGTATTGGAGCGGGGGGAGGGAATGAGCAGTTCTTC,CASSIGAGGGNEQFF
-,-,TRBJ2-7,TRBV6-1,TGTGCCAGCAGTGAAGTTGCGGACTACGAGCAGTACTTC,CASSEVADYEQYF
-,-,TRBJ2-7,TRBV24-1,TGTGCCACCAGTGACCCGACTGGGACACTTAAAGACTACGAGCAGTACTTC,CATSDPTGTLKDYEQYF
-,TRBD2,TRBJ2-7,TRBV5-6,TGTGCCAGCAGCTTGAGCGGGACCCCCCATTTC,CASSLSGTPHF
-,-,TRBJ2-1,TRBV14,TGTGCCAGCAGCCAAGAACTAGCTTCCGAGCAGTTCTTC,CASSQELASEQFF
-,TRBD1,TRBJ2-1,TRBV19,TGTGCCAGCTTCGACAGGGCTTACAATGAGCAGTTCTTC,CASFDRAYNEQFF
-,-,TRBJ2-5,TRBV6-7,TGTGCCAGCACTCTGGCTTCCGAGACCCAGTACTTC,CASTLASETQYF
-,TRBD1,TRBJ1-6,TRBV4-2,TGTGCCAGCAGTCCGGGACAGGGGGCAGAGACTAATAATTCACCCCTCCACTTT,CASSPGQGAETNNSPLHF
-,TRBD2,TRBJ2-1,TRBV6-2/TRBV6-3,TGTGCCAGCAGTGCAATAGCGGGGGTCTACAATGAGCAGTTCTTC,CASSAIAGVYNEQFF
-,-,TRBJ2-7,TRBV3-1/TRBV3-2,TGTGCCAGCAGCGCTCTCTACGAGCAGTACTTC,CASSALYEQYF
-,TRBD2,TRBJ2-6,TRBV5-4,TGTGCCAGCAGCTCCAGGGGGCGGACTAGCGGGAGCTCTGGGGCCAACGTCCTGACTTTC,CASSSRGRTSGSSGANVLTF
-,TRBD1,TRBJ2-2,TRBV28,TGTGCCAGCAGCGGGTGGGGACAGACGAACACCGGGGAGCTGTTTTTT,CASSGWGQTNTGELFF
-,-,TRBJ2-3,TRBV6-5,TGTGCCAGCAGTTACTCGAGGAGCGGGCCCCCAGATACGCAGTATTTT,CASSYSRSGPPDTQYF
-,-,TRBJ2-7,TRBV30,TGTGCCTGGAACTTGGGGTCCCACGAGCAGTACTTC,CAWNLGSHEQYF
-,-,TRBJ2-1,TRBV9,TGTGCCAGCAGCGTAGCTTGGGGTGGGACCCAACTGTCCTACAATGAGCAGTTCTTC,CASSVAWGGTQLSYNEQFF
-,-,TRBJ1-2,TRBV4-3,TGCGCCAGCAGCCAAGATAACGAGAGACCCTCGTATGGCTACACCTTC,CASSQDNERPSYGYTF
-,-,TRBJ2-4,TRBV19,TGTGCCAGTAGTGTGGTAGCCGGGGACATTCAGTACTTC,CASSVVAGDIQYF
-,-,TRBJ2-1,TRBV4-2,TGTGCCAGCAGCCAAGAAGGTCAGTTTCTCAATGAGCAGTTCTTC,CASSQEGQFLNEQFF
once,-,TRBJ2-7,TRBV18,TGTGCCAGCTCGCCAAACCTCACGGGGGAGCAGTACTTC,CASSPNLTGEQYF
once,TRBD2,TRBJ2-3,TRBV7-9,TGTGCCAGCAGCTTAGCAAACGCGGGAGGGCCCGATCGAGATACGCAGTATTTT,CASSLANAGGPDRDTQYF
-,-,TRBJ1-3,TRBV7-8,TGTGCCAGCAGCTTAGCAGGCGGGGTAACTGGAAACACCATATATTTT,CASSLAGGVTGNTIYF
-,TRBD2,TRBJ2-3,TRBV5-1,TGCGCCAGCAGCTTGCGAGCGGGAGTGGCAGATACGCAGTATTTT,CASSLRAGVADTQYF
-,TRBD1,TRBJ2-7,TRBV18,TGTGCCAGCTCACAAGGGACAGGTAATTCCTACGAGCAGTACTTC,CASSQGTGNSYEQYF
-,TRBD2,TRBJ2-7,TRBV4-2,TGTGCCAGCAGCCCATCCGTGACTAGCGGGAGGCTTACCTACGAGCAGTACTTC,CASSPSVTSGRLTYEQYF
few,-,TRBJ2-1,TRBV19,TGTGCCAGTAGTAGAACAGGGATTAGACCGTTCTTC,CASSRTGIRPFF
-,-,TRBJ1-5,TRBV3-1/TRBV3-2,TGTGCCAGCAGCCAAGGGCTGAGTAGCAATCAGCCCCAGCATTTT,CASSQGLSSNQPQHF
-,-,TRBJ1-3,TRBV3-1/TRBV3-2,TGTGCCAGCAGCCATGGGGTGATCTCTGGAAACACCATATATTTT,CASSHGVISGNTIYF
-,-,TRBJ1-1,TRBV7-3,TGTGCCAGCAGCTTAAATGCCGTTAACACTGAAGCTTTCTTT,CASSLNAVNTEAFF
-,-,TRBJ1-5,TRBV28,TGTGCCAGCAGCATTCGGGGGCCGGGAGGGAATCAGCCCCAGCATTTT,CASSIRGPGGNQPQHF
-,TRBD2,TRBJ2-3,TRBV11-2,TGTGCCAGCAGCTTAGGGACTAGCGGGAGGACCCCTAGCACAGATACGCAGTATTTT,CASSLGTSGRTPSTDTQYF
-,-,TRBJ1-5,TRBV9,TGTGCCAGCAGCGCGCAGGGATATAGCAATCAGCCCCAGCATTTT,CASSAQGYSNQPQHF
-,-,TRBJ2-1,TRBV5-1,TGCGCCAGCAGCGCTGGGACACTTGCGGACTGGGACTATTTCTATGGTGAGCAGTTCTTC,CASSAGTLADWDYFYGEQFF
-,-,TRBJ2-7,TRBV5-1,TGCGCCAGCAGCCCCAGGACAGCGAGCTCCTACGAGCAGTACTTC,CASSPRTASSYEQYF
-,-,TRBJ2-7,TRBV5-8,TGTGCCAGCAGCCGGGCGGACAGCCTATACGAGCAGTACTTC,CASSRADSLYEQYF
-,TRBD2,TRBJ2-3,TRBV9,TGTGCCAGCAGCCTAATAGCGGGAGGGTCCACAGATACGCAGTATTTT,CASSLIAGGSTDTQYF
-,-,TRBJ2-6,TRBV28,TGTGCCAGCAGTTCTATAAGGGTCTCTGGGGCCAACGTCCTGACTTTC,CASSSIRVSGANVLTF
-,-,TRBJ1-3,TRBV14,TGTGCCAGCAGCCATCCCCCCCGGTTTGGAAACACCATATATTTT,CASSHPPRFGNTIYF
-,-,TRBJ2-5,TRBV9,TGTGCCAGCAGCGTAGCTCTCGGACGAACCCAGTACTTC,CASSVALGRTQYF
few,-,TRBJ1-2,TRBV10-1,TGCGCCAGCAGTGAGGACGTCTCACATGGCTACACCTTC,CASSEDVSHGYTF
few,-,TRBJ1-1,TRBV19,TGTGCCAGTAGTATCTACCGGAACACTGAAGCTTTCTTT,CASSIYRNTEAFF
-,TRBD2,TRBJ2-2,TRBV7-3,TGTGCCAGCAGCCTCAGACTAGCGGGGGGCCCCGGGGAGCTGTTTTTT,CASSLRLAGGPGELFF
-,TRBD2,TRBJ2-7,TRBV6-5,TGTGCCAGCAGTTACGGGCTAGCGGGGTACGAGCAGTACTTC,CASSYGLAGYEQYF
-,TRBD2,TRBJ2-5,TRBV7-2,TGTGCCAGCAGCTTAGCCCTAGCGGGGGGAGAGACCCAGTACTTC,CASSLALAGGETQYF
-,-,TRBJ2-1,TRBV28,TGTGCCAGCAGGCACGGGACCGGGGGTCGCGGGGTCCACAATGAGCAGTTCTTC,CASRHGTGGRGVHNEQFF
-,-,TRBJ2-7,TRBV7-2,TGTGCCAGCAGCCTAACAAAGGGGGTCTACGAGCAGTACTTC,CASSLTKGVYEQYF
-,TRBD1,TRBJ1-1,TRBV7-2,TGTGCCAGCAGCTTAGCCCGAACAGGGGCCACTGAAGCTTTCTTT,CASSLARTGATEAFF
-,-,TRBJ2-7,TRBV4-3,TGCGCCAGCAGCCACACACTAGGACCGGGACCAAGCGACTTC,CASSHTLGPGPSDF